This T cell receptor beta chain stems from a study of beta chain features in type 1 diabetes. Expressed TCRB transcripts were sequenced because the entire RNA isolate underwent reverse transcription. Data came from immunoSEQ multiplex PCR; TCRdb stores just in-frame clones and leaves some out. The table lists 60,000 or so clones, approximately 62% of them singletons. A CD45RO/CCR7/CD25/CD127/CD95/CD27 panel sorted naive, central memory, regulatory and stem cell-like memory CD4+ cells. Germline V CDR1 and CDR2: SQVTM, ANQGSEA. CDR3 length equals 13 residues. Deletions cut 4 bases from V and 0 bases from J, with 9 bases between.

The J gene is TRBJ1-1, the V gene TRBV29-1, with D possibly matching TRBD1 (5 bases). The sequenced material came from Tregs from blood. The sequence was collected from a young woman in good health. The CDR3 is CSVAYRLNTEAFF. CDR3 DNA: TGCAGCGTTGCGTACAGGCTGAACACTGAAGCTTTCTTT.